One and the same sample provided the 5 T cell receptor beta chains below, sequenced in a study of T cell responses to AZD1222 COVID-19 vaccine (dated by TCRdb to the early 2020s). In the paper's terms, the time point label means: baseline before first vaccination. To prepare the library, the immunoSEQ multiplex PCR assay was applied. This immuneACCESS table, as held by TCRdb, lists in-frame sequences with V and J called but not all clones. Of the missing ones, under half trace to an unresolved V gene in checked studies; the others have no known cause. Within this sample are around 28,000 clones, with around 80% of them counted one time only. 5% to 6.5% of the sample is in the top ten clones. The sample in question was peripheral blood, obtained on day 0 of AZD1222 vaccination. Receptors originate from an adult in good health.

V and J are TRBV5-4 and TRBJ1-4; the D gene is possibly TRBD1 (5 bases). The CDR3 sequence is 14 residues long. Germline CDR1 SGHNT, CDR2 YYREEE (reference sequence). Trimming took off 4 bases at V and 8 bases at J, with 15 bases between the two ends. CDR3 loop: CASSLGRPNEKLFF. CDR3 coding DNA: TGTGCCAGCAGCCTGGGACGGCCGAACGAAAAACTGTTTTTT.

The chain couples TRBV14 to TRBJ2-7; D ambiguous. This CDR3 has 11 residues. Germline values: CDR1 SGHDN, CDR2 FVKESK. Trimming left V 1 base short and J 5 bases short, with 3 bases between. CDR3: CASSQVHEQYF. For the CDR3, the DNA is TGTGCCAGCAGCCAAGTCCACGAGCAGTACTTC.

This rearrangement joins TRBV11-3 to TRBJ1-4; D may be TRBD1 (5 bases). The ends were cut back, 7 bases at V and 5 bases at J, with 17 bases in the middle. There are 15 residues in the CDR3. CDR1 and CDR2 (germline): SGHNT, YENEEA. CDR3 sequence: CASTLTGTGNEKLFF. The CDR3 DNA is TGTGCCAGCACCTTGACCGGGACTGGAAATGAAAAACTGTTTTTT.

The rearrangement links TRBV6-5 to TRBJ2-7; TRBD1 agrees at 8 bases. V gave up 6 bases and J gave up 2 bases; unmatched junction bases: 6. CDR1 and CDR2 (germline): MNHEY, SVGAGI. The CDR3 covers 14 residues. CDR3 loop: CASRQDRAPYEQYF. The DNA of the CDR3 is TGTGCCAGCAGGCAGGACAGGGCCCCCTACGAGCAGTACTTC.

V usage is TRBV28 and J usage is TRBJ2-2, with 8 positions matching TRBD1. CDR1 is MDHEN, CDR2 SYDVKM, per germline. Germline trimming cut 6 bases from V and 6 bases from J; bases unmatched to any gene: 6. The CDR3 sequence is 14 residues long. This CDR3 reads CASRGDRGAGELFF. The CDR3 region has the DNA TGTGCCAGCAGGGGTGACAGGGGCGCCGGGGAGCTGTTTTTT.